The rows below give T cell receptor beta chains drawn from one sample of a study of CD8 T cells in ankylosing spondylitis. Via MiXCR, TCRdb re-called the 5' RACE reads, giving one row per CDR3 protein. The sample yields around 320,000 distinct CDR3 sequences, about 20% seen once. Source material: blood, either unsorted or a sorted T cell fraction (not recorded which). The receptors derive from a female donor with ankylosing spondylitis or in good health (not recorded which). The CDR3 runs from the conserved cysteine through the conserved F or W. The D gene is left open where the match is weak. Clone size is not always given. Where it is, it says once, few, many or a class for expanded clones.

size: .
V: TRBV29-1
J: TRBJ1-1
D: TRBD1
CDR3: CSVWDRSRNTEAFF
DNA: TGCAGCGTTTGGGACAGGTCCAGGAACACTGAAGCTTTCTTT

size: .
V: TRBV2
J: TRBJ2-3
D: .
CDR3: CASSEAPGITQYF
DNA: TGTGCCAGCAGTGAAGCCCCGGGAATAACGCAGTATTTT

size: .
V: TRBV7-9
J: TRBJ1-2
D: .
CDR3: CASSLTDYGYTF
DNA: TGTGCCAGCAGCTTGACCGACTATGGCTACACCTTC

size: few
V: TRBV7-3
J: TRBJ2-3
D: .
CDR3: CASSLAGLPDTQYF
DNA: TGTGCCAGCAGCTTGGCGGGACTCCCAGATACGCAGTATTTT

size: many
V: TRBV10-1
J: TRBJ1-1
D: .
CDR3: CASSETGRTEAFF
DNA: TGCGCCAGCAGTGAGACAGGACGGACTGAAGCTTTCTTT

size: .
V: TRBV20-1
J: TRBJ2-1
D: .
CDR3: CSAPTSSNEQFF
DNA: TGCAGTGCTCCGACTAGTTCCAATGAGCAGTTCTTC

size: .
V: TRBV5-1
J: TRBJ2-1
D: TRBD2
CDR3: CASSPDGLAVNNEQFF
DNA: TGCGCCAGCAGCCCCGACGGACTAGCGGTGAACAATGAGCAGTTCTTC

size: .
V: TRBV20-1
J: TRBJ1-3
D: .
CDR3: CSARGTSGNTIYF
DNA: TGCAGTGCCAGAGGGACGTCTGGAAACACCATATATTTT

size: few
V: TRBV6-5
J: TRBJ2-1
D: .
CDR3: CASSYSGPLNEQFF
DNA: TGTGCCAGCAGTTACTCAGGACCCCTGAATGAGCAGTTCTTC

size: many
V: TRBV10-3
J: TRBJ2-2
D: .
CDR3: CAISVGPDTGELFF
DNA: TGTGCCATCAGTGTGGGTCCGGACACCGGGGAGCTGTTTTTT

size: .
V: TRBV4-1
J: TRBJ1-1
D: .
CDR3: CASSQGWRRIGTEAFF
DNA: TGCGCCAGCAGCCAAGGGTGGAGGCGAATCGGCACTGAAGCTTTCTTT

size: many
V: TRBV5-5
J: TRBJ2-1
D: .
CDR3: CASSPGGYNEQFF
DNA: TGTGCCAGCAGTCCCGGCGGATACAATGAGCAGTTCTTC

size: .
V: TRBV6-1
J: TRBJ2-7
D: .
CDR3: CAVSRARGTYEQYF
DNA: TGTGCCGTATCCAGGGCGAGAGGTACCTACGAGCAGTACTTC

size: .
V: TRBV27
J: TRBJ2-1
D: .
CDR3: CASCVWGDWHEQFF
DNA: TGTGCCAGCTGTGTTTGGGGGGATTGGCATGAGCAGTTCTTC

size: .
V: TRBV6-5
J: TRBJ2-7
D: .
CDR3: CASSYDLPSYEQYF
DNA: TGTGCCAGCAGTTACGATTTACCCTCCTACGAGCAGTACTTC

size: many
V: TRBV4-3
J: TRBJ2-1
D: TRBD1
CDR3: CASSQGGWTGGLPNNEQFF
DNA: TGCGCCAGCAGCCAAGGAGGCTGGACAGGGGGGTTGCCGAACAATGAGCAGTTCTTC